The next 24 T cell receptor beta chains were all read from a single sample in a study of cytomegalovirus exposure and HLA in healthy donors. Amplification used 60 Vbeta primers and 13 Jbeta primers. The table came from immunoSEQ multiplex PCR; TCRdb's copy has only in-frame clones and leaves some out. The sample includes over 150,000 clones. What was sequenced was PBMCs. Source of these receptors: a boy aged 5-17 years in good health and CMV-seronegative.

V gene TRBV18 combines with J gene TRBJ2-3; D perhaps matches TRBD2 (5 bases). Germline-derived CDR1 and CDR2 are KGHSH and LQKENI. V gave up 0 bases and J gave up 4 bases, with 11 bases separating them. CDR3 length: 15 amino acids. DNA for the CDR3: TGTGCCAGCTCACCACCCCGAGCGGAGGCAGATACGCAGTATTTT. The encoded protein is CASSPPRAEADTQYF.

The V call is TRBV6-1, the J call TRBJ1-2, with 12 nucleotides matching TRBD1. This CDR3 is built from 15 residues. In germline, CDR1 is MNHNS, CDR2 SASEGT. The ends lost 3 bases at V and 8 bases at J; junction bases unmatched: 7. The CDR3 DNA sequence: TGTGCCAGCAGTGAGCTCGGGACAGGGGGCCGCGGCTACACCTTC. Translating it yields CASSELGTGGRGYTF.

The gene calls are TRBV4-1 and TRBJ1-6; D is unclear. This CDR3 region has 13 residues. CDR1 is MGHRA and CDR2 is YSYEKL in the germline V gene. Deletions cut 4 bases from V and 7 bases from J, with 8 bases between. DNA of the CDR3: TGCGCCAGCAGCCTGATGACAAATTCACCCCTCCACTTT. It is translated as CASSLMTNSPLHF.

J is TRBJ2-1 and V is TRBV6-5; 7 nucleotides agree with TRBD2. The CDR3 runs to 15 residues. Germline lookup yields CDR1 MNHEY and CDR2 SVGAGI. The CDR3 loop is CATIRAGDRSNEQFF. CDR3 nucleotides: TGTGCTACTATACGGGCGGGGGACCGATCAAATGAGCAGTTCTTC.

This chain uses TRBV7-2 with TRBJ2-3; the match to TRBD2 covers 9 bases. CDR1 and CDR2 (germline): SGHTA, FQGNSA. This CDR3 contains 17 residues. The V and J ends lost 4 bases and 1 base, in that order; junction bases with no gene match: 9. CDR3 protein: CASSWGQAGGGTDTQYF. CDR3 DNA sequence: TGTGCCAGCAGCTGGGGCCAAGCGGGGGGTGGCACAGATACGCAGTATTTT.

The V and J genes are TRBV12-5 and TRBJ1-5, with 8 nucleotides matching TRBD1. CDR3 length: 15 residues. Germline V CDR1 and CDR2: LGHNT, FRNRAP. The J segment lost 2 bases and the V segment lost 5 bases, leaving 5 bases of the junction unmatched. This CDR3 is CASGPQGGGNQPQHF. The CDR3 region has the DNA TGTGCTAGTGGTCCACAGGGGGGTGGCAATCAGCCCCAGCATTTT.

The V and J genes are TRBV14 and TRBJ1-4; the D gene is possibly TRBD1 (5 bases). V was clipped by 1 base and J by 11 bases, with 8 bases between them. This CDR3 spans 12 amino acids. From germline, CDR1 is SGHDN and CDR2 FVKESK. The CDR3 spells CASSQAGTKLFF. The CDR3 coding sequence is TGTGCCAGCAGCCAAGCGGGGACTAAACTGTTTTTT.

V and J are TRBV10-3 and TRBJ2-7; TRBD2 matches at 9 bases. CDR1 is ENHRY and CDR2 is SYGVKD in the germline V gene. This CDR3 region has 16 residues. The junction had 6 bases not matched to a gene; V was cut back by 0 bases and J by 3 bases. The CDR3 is CAISESSGGLNYEQYF. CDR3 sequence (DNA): TGTGCCATCAGTGAGTCTAGCGGGGGCCTTAACTACGAGCAGTACTTC.

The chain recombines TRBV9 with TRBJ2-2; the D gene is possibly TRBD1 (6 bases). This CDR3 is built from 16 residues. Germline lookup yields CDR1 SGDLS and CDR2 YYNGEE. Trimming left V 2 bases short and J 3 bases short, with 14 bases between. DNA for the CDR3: TGTGCCAGCAGCGTTACCCTTGGGGGCGACACCGGGGAGCTGTTTTTT. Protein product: CASSVTLGGDTGELFF.

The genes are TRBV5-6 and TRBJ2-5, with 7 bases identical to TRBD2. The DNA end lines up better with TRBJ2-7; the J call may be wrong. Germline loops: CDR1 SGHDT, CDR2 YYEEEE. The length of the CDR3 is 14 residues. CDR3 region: CASSLWEGSYEQYF. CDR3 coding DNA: TGTGCCAGCAGCTTGTGGGAGGGTTCCTACGAGCAGTACTTC.

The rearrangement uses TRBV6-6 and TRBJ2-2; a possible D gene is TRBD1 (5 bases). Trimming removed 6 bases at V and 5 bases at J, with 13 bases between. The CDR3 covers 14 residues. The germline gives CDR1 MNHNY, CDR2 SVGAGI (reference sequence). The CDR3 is CASRTGMETGELFF. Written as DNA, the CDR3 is TGTGCCAGCAGAACAGGCATGGAGACCGGGGAGCTGTTTTTT.

The CDR3 loop reads CASSGPGQANNEQFF. CDR3 DNA: TGTGCCAGCAGTGGTCCGGGACAGGCTAACAATGAGCAGTTCTTC. V gene TRBV6-5 combines with J gene TRBJ2-1, with 8 nucleotides matching TRBD1. With 5 bases clipped from V and 5 bases from J, the junction kept 8 bases outside the gene matches. CDR3 size: 15 residues. Looked up from germline, CDR1 is MNHEY and CDR2 is SVGAGI.

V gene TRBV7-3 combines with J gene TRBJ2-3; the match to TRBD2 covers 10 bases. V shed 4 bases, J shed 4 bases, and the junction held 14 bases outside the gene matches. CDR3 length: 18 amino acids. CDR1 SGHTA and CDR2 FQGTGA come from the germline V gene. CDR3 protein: CASSSGLAGGPFPDTQYF. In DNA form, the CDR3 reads TGTGCCAGCAGCTCCGGGTTAGCGGGGGGCCCCTTCCCAGATACGCAGTATTTT.

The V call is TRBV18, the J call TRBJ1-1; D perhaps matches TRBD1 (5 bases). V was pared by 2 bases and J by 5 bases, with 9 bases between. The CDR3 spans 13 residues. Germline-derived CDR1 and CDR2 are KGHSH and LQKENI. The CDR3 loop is CASSPNGGTEAFF. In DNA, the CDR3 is TGTGCCAGCTCACCAAACGGGGGAACTGAAGCTTTCTTT.

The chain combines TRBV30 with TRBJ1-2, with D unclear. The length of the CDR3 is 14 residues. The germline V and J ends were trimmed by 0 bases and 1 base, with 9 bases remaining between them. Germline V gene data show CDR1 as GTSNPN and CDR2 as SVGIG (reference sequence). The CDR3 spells CAWSVSVINYGYTF. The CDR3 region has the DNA TGTGCCTGGAGTGTATCAGTGATTAACTATGGCTACACCTTC. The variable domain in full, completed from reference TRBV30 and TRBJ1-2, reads SQTIHQWPATLVQPVGSPLSLECTVEGTSNPNLYWYRQAAGRGLQLLFYSVGIGQISSEVPQNLSASRPQDRQFILSSKKLLLSDSGFYLCAWSVSVINYGYTFGSGTRLTVV.

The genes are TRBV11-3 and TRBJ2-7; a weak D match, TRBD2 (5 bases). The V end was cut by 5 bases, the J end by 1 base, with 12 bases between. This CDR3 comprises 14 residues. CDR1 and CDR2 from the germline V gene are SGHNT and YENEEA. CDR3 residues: CASSPNAGSYEQYF. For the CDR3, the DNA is TGTGCCAGCAGCCCCAACGCGGGTTCCTACGAGCAGTACTTC. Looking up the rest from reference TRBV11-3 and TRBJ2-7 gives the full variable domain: EAGVVQSPRYKIIEKKQPVAFWCNPISGHNTLYWYLQNLGQGPELLIRYENEEAVDDSQLPKDRFSAERLKGVDSTLKIQPAELGDSAVYLCASSPNAGSYEQYFGPGTRLTVT.

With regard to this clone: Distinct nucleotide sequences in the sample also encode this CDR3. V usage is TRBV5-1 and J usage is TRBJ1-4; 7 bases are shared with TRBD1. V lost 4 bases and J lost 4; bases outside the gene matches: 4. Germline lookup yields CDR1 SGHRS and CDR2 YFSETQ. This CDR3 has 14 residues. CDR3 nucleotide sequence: TGCGCCAGCAGCCCCCGGGACAGTAATGAAAAACTGTTTTTT. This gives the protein CASSPRDSNEKLFF.

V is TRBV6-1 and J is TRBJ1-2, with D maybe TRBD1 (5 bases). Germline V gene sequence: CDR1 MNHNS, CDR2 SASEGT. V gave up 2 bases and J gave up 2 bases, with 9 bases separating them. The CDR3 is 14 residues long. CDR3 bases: TGTGCCAGCAGTGAAAATGGGGCCAACTATGGCTACACCTTC. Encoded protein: CASSENGANYGYTF.

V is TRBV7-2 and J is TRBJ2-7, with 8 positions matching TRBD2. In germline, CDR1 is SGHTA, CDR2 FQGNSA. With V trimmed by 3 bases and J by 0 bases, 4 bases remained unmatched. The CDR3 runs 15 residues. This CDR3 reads CASSLAGGFSYEQYF. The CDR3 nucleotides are TGTGCCAGCAGCTTGGCGGGGGGTTTCTCCTACGAGCAGTACTTC. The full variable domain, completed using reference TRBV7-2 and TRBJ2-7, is GAGVSQSPSNKVTEKGKDVELRCDPISGHTALYWYRQSLGQGLEFLIYFQGNSAPDKSGLPSDRFSAERTGGSVSTLTIQRTQQEDSAVYLCASSLAGGFSYEQYFGPGTRLTVT.

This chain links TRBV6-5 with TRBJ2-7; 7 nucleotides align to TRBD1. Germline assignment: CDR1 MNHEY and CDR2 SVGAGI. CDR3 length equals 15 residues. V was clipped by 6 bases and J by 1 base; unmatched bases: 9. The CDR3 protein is CASRSGTVASYEQYF. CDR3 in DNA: TGTGCCAGCAGATCCGGGACAGTTGCTTCCTACGAGCAGTACTTC.

This chain's CDR3 is CASSQGQGPWGEAFF. DNA of the CDR3: TGCGCCAGCAGCCAAGGACAGGGCCCCTGGGGTGAAGCTTTCTTT. This chain joins TRBV4-1 and TRBJ1-1, with 7 bases that match TRBD1. The trim removed 1 base at V and 7 bases at J, leaving 9 bases unmatched. CDR1 MGHRA and CDR2 YSYEKL come from the germline V gene. This CDR3 spans 15 amino acids.

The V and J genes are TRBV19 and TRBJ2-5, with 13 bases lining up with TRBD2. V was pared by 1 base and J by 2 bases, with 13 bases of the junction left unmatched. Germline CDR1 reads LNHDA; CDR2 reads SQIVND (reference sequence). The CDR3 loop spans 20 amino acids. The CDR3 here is CASSIARTSGGFGAQETQYF. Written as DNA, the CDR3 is TGTGCCAGTAGTATAGCCAGGACTAGCGGGGGATTTGGGGCTCAAGAGACCCAGTACTTC.

CDR3 sequence reads: CASISGADGNTIYF. CDR3 nucleotide sequence: TGTGCCAGCATTAGCGGGGCGGATGGAAACACCATATATTTT. This chain links TRBV2 with TRBJ1-3, with D maybe TRBD1 (5 bases). The V gene's germline CDR1 is SNHLY and CDR2 FYNNEI. CDR3 size: 14 residues. Trimming left V 7 bases short and J 3 bases short, with 13 bases between.

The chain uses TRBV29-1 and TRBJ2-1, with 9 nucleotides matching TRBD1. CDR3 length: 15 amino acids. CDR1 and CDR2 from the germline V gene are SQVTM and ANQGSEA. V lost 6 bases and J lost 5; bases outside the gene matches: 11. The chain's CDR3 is CSVRPYGDRDNEQFF. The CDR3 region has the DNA TGCAGCGTCCGGCCCTACGGGGACAGGGACAATGAGCAGTTCTTC.